One T cell receptor (beta chain) is described in this entry. These data come from a study of shared T cell receptors in the human thymus. CDR3 length: 16 residues. V dropped 1 base and J dropped 7 bases, with 16 bases sitting between them. Germline V lookup: CDR1 LNHDA, CDR2 SQIVND (reference sequence). TCRdb's copy holds only in-frame clones and misses some; the assay was immunoSEQ multiplex PCR. Among hundreds of thousands of clones listed, around 87% were seen once. In addition, the sample was reused for a study of human thymus T cells.

This chain uses TRBV19 with TRBJ1-4; D might be TRBD1 (6 bases). This clonotype originated in a boy under two years old with a congenital heart defect. Sequencing was performed on thymocytes. CDR3 sequence reads: CASSIGLQGVGEKLFF. The CDR3 coding sequence is TGTGCCAGTAGTATAGGCCTACAGGGCGTGGGTGAAAAACTGTTTTTT.